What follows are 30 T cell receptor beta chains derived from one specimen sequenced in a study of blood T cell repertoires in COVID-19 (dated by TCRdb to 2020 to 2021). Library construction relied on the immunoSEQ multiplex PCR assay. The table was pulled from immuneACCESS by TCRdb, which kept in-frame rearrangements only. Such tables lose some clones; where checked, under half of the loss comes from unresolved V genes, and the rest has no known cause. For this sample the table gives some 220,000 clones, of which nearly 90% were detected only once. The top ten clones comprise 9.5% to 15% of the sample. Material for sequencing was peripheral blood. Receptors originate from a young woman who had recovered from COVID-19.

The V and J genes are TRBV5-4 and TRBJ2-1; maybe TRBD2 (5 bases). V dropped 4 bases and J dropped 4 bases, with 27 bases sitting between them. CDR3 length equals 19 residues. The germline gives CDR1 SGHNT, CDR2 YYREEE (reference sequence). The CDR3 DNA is TGTGCCAGCAGCCCCGTCCGGACTGGGTTGGCCGCTGAGTACAATGAGCAGTTCTTC. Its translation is CASSPVRTGLAAEYNEQFF. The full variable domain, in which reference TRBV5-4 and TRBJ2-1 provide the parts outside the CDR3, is ETGVTQSPTHLIKTRGQQVTLRCSSQSGHNTVSWYQQALGQGPQFIFQYYREEENGRGNFPPRFSGLQFPNYSSELNVNALELDDSALYLCASSPVRTGLAAEYNEQFFGPGTRLTVL.

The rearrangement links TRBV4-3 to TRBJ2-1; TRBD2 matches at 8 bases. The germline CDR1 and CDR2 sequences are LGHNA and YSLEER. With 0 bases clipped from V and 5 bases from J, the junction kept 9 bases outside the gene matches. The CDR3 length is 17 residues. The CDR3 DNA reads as TGCGCCAGCAGCCAAGAATTACGGCTAGCGGGCGACAATGAGCAGTTCTTC. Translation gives CASSQELRLAGDNEQFF.

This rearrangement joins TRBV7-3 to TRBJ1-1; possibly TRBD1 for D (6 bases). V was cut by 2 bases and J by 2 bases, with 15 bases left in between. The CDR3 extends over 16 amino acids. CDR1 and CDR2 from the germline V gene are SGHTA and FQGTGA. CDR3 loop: CASSLSRRGGNTEAFF. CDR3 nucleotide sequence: TGTGCCAGCAGCTTATCTCGGAGAGGGGGAAACACTGAAGCTTTCTTT. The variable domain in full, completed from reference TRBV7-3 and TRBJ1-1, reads GAGVSQTPSNKVTEKGKYVELRCDPISGHTALYWYRQSLGQGPEFLIYFQGTGAADDSGLPNDRFFAVRPEGSVSTLKIQRTERGDSAVYLCASSLSRRGGNTEAFFGQGTRLTVV.

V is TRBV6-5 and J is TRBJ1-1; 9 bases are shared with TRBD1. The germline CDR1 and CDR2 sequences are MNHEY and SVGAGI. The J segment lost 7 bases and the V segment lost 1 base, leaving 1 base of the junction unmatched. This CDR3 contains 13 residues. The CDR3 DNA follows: TGTGCCAGCAGTTACTGGGACAGGGTTGAAGCTTTCTTT. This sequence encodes CASSYWDRVEAFF.

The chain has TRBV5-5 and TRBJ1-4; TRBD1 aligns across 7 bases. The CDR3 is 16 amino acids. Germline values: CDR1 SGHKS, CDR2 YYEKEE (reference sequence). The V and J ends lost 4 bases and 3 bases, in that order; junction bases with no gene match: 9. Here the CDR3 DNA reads TGTGCCAGCAGCACAGGACAGGCGCGAGCTAATGAAAAACTGTTTTTT. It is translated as CASSTGQARANEKLFF. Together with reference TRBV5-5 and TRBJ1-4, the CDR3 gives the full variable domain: DAGVTQSPTHLIKTRGQQVTLRCSPISGHKSVSWYQQVLGQGPQFIFQYYEKEERGRGNFPDRFSARQFPNYSSELNVNALLLGDSALYLCASSTGQARANEKLFFGSGTQLSVL.

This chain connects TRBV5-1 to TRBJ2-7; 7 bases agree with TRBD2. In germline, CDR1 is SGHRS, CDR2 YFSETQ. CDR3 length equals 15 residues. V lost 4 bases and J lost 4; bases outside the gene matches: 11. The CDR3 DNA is TGCGCCAGCAGCCAAAGGGGCGGGAGTTCGTACGAGCAGTACTTC. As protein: CASSQRGGSSYEQYF.

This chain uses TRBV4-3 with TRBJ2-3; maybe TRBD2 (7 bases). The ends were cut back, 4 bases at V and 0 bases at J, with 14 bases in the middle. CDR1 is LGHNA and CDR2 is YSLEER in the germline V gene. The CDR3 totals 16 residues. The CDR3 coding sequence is TGCGCCAGCAGCCGTCGGGCGGGGGCGAGCACAGATACGCAGTATTTT. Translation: CASSRRAGASTDTQYF.

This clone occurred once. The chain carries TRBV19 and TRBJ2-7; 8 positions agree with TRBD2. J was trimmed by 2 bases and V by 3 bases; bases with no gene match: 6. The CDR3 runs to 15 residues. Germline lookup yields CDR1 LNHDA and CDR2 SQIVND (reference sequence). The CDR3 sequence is CASSMVSGSPYEQYF. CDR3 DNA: TGTGCCAGTAGTATGGTAAGCGGGAGCCCCTACGAGCAGTACTTC.

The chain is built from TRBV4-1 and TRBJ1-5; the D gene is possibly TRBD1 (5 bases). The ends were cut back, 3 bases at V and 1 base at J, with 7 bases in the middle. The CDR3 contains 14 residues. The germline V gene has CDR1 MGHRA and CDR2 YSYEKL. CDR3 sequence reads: CASSQPGSNQPQHF. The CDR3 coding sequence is TGCGCCAGCAGCCAGCCAGGGAGCAATCAGCCCCAGCATTTT.

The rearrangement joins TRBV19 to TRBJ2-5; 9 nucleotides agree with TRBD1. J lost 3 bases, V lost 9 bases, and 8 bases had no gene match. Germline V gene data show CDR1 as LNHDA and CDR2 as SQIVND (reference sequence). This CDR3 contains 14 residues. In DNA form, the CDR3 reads TGTGCCAGGATACAAGGACAGGGGAAAGAGACCCAGTACTTC. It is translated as CARIQGQGKETQYF.

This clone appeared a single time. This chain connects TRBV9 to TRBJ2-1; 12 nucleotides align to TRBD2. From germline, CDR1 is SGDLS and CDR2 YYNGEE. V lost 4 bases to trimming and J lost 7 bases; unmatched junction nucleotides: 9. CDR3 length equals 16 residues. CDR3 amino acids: CASSILTSGSLNEQFF. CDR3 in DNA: TGTGCCAGCAGCATCCTGACTAGCGGGAGTCTAAATGAGCAGTTCTTC.

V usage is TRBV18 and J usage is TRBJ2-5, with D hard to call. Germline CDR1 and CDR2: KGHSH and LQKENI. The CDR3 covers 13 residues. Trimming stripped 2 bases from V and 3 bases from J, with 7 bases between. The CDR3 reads CASSPDMEETQYF. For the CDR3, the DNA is TGTGCCAGCTCACCAGACATGGAAGAGACCCAGTACTTC.

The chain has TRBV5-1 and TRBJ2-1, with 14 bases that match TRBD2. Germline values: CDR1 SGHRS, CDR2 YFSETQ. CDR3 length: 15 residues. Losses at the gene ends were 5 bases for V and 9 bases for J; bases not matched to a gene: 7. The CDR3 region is CASSPGLAGEGEQFF. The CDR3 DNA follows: TGCGCCAGCAGTCCGGGACTAGCGGGAGAAGGTGAGCAGTTCTTC.

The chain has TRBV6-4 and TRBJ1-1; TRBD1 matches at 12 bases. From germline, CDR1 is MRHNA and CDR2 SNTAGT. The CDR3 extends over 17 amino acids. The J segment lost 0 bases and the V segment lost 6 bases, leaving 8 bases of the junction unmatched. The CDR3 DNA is TGTGCCAGCAGAGTGGAGGGACAGGGGGCAATGAACACTGAAGCTTTCTTT. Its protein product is CASRVEGQGAMNTEAFF.

CDR3 DNA: TGTGCCAGCAGGCCAGGGGGGCTAGCGGGGGTCTGGTACTTC. Amino acids: CASRPGGLAGVWYF. V usage is TRBV11-2 and J usage is TRBJ2-5; 10 bases match TRBD2. This CDR3 region has 14 residues. Trimming took 6 bases from V and 13 from J; bases not matched to a gene: 14. Germline V gene data show CDR1 as SGHAT and CDR2 as FQNNGV.

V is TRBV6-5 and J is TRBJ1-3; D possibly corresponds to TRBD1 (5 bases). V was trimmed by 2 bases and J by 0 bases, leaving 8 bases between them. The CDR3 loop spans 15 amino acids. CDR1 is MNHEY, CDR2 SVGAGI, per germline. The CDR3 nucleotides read TGTGCCAGCAGTTACCAGGGTGTCTCTGGAAACACCATATATTTT. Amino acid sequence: CASSYQGVSGNTIYF.

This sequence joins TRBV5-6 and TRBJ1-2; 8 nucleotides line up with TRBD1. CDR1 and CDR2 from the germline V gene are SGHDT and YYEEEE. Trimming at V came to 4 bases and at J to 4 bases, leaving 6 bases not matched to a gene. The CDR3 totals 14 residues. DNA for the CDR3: TGTGCCAGCAGCCCTGGACAGGGAAGCTATGGCTACACCTTC. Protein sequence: CASSPGQGSYGYTF.

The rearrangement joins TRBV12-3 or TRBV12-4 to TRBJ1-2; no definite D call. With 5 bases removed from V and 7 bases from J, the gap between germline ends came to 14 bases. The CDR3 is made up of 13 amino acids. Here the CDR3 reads CASSPTTTAGYTF. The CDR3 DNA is TGTGCCAGCAGTCCAACGACAACGGCTGGCTACACCTTC.

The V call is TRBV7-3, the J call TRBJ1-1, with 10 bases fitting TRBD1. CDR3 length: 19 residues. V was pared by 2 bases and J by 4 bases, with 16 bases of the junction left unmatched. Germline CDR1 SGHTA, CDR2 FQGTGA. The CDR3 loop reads CASSLGGGWRTGGITEAFF. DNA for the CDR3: TGTGCCAGCAGCTTAGGAGGAGGATGGAGGACAGGGGGTATCACTGAAGCTTTCTTT.

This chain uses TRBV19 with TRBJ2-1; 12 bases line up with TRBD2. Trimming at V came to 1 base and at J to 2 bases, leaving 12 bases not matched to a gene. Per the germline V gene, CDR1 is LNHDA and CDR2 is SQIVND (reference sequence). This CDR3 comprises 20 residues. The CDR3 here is CASSIGSASGRAGTYNEQFF. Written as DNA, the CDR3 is TGTGCCAGTAGTATAGGGTCGGCTAGCGGGAGGGCCGGGACCTACAATGAGCAGTTCTTC. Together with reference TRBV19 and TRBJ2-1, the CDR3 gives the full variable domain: DGGITQSPKYLFRKEGQNVTLSCEQNLNHDAMYWYRQDPGQGLRLIYYSQIVNDFQKGDIAEGYSVSREKKESFPLTVTSAQKNPTAFYLCASSIGSASGRAGTYNEQFFGPGTRLTVL.

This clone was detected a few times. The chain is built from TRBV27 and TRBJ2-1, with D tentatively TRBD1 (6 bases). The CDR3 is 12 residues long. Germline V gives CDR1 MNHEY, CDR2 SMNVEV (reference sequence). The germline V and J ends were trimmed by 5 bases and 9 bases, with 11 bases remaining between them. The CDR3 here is CASSKQGSEQFF. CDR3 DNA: TGTGCCAGCAGTAAACAGGGATCTGAGCAGTTCTTC.

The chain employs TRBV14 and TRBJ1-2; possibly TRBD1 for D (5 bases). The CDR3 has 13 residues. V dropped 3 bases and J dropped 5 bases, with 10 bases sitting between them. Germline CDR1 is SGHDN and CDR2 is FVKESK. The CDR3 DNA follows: TGTGCCAGCAGCCATAGGACAATTTATGGCTACACCTTC. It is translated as CASSHRTIYGYTF. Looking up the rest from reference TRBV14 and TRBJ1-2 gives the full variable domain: EAGVTQFPSHSVIEKGQTVTLRCDPISGHDNLYWYRRVMGKEIKFLLHFVKESKQDESGMPNNRFLAERTGGTYSTLKVQPAELEDSGVYFCASSHRTIYGYTFGSGTRLTVV.

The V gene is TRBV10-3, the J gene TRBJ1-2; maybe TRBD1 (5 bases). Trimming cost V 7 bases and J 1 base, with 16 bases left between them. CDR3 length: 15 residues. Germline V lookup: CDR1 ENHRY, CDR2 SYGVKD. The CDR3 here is CAIIRGPGHNYGYTF. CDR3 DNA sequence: TGTGCCATCATTAGGGGCCCGGGCCATAACTATGGCTACACCTTC.

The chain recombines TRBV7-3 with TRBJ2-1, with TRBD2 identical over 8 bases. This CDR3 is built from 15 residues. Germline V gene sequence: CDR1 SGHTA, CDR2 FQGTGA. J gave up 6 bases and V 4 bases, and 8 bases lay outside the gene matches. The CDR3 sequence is CASSSGQAGANEQFF. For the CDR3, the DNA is TGTGCCAGCAGCTCCGGGCAAGCGGGAGCCAATGAGCAGTTCTTC.

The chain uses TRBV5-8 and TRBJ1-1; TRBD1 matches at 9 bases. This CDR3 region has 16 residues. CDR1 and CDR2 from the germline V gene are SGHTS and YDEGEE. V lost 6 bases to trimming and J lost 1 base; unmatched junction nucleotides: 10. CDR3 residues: CASTHQRTGENTEAFF. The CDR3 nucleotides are TGTGCCAGCACCCACCAACGGACAGGGGAGAACACTGAAGCTTTCTTT.

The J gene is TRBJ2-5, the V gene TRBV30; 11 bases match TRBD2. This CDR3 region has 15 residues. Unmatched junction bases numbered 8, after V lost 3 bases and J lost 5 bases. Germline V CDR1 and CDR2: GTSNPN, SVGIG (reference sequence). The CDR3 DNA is TGTGCCTGGAGCCAGACTAGCGGGACGGCGGAGACCCAGTACTTC. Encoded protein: CAWSQTSGTAETQYF.

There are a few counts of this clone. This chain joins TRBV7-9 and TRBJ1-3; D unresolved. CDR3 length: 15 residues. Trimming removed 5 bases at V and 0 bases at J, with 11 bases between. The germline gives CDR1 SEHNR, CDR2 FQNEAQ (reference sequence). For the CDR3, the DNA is TGTGCCAGCAGCCCTAAGGGAGGCTCTGGAAACACCATATATTTT. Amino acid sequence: CASSPKGGSGNTIYF.

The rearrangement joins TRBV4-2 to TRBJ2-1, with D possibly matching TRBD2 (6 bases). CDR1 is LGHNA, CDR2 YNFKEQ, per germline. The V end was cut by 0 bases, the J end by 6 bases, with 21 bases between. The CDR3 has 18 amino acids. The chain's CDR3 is CASSQDWREITPRNEQFF. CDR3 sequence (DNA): TGTGCCAGCAGCCAAGATTGGAGGGAGATTACCCCCCGCAATGAGCAGTTCTTC.

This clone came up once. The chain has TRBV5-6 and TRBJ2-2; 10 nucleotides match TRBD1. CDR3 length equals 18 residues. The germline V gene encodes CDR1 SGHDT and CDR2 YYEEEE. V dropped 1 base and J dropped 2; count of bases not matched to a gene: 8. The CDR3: CASSLPDGTGANTGELFF. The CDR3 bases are TGTGCCAGCAGCTTGCCCGATGGGACAGGGGCTAACACCGGGGAGCTGTTTTTT.

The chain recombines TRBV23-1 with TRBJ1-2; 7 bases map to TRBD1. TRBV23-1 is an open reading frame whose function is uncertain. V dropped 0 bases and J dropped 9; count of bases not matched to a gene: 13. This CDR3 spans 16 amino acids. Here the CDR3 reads CASSQSSQGGWGSYTF. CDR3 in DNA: TGCGCCAGCAGTCAATCGTCTCAGGGGGGATGGGGAAGCTACACCTTC.